These T cell receptor beta chains were read from a single sample in a study of vaccination effects on CD4 cells after COVID-19. Clones were sequenced by immunoSEQ multiplex PCR, and TCRdb holds only the in-frame ones, with some missing. The sample has about 47,000 clones, around 70% seen once. These receptors have no identified antigens. The sequencing here drew on CD4+ T cells from PBMCs cultured without peptide, taken after COVID-19 vaccination. All receptors come from a human donor who received a COVID-19 vaccine. CDR3s include the opening cysteine and the closing phenylalanine or tryptophan. The order of the fields is J gene, V gene, CDR3 protein.

>TRBJ2-7|TRBV3-1/TRBV3-2
CASSPTSLSYEQYF
>TRBJ1-2|TRBV6-5
CASGTDMGYGYTF
>TRBJ1-4|TRBV2
CASKGQGFEKLFF
>TRBJ2-3|TRBV7-2
CASSFGLAWSTDTQYF
>TRBJ1-5|TRBV19
CASSLWGARADQPQHF
>TRBJ2-2|TRBV3-1/TRBV3-2
CASSQERSGTGELFF
>TRBJ2-1|TRBV6-6
CASSSPEHNEQFF
>TRBJ2-3|TRBV5-1
CASRGVAGNTDTQYF
>TRBJ2-7|TRBV6-6
CASSYPGQAYEQYF
>TRBJ2-5|TRBV7-9
CASSLGAGIQETQYF
>TRBJ2-1|TRBV5-1
CASSPPGTSLDEQFF
>TRBJ1-2|TRBV10-2
CATRRGVNYGYTF
>TRBJ2-7|TRBV27
CASSPGDRTGEQYF
>TRBJ2-3|TRBV2
CASRKIGGTDTQYF
>TRBJ1-6|TRBV2
CASSVRTANSPLHF
>TRBJ1-4|TRBV3-1/TRBV3-2
CASSHQGAREKLFF
>TRBJ1-4|TRBV4-1
CASSQENRGNNEKLFF
>TRBJ1-1|TRBV6-1
CASSERQLNTEAFF
>TRBJ2-7|TRBV14
CASSQRFKRDLREQYF
>TRBJ2-1|TRBV10-1
CASSEYSGGINNEQFF
>TRBJ1-1|TRBV19
CASSTGLNTEAFF
>TRBJ2-5|TRBV2
CASSEGLGETQYF
>TRBJ1-1|TRBV7-9
CASSSSGTTRLTEAFF
>TRBJ2-1|TRBV24-1
CATRGGGPYNEQFF
>TRBJ2-1|TRBV7-9
CASSPRQGRDEQFF
>TRBJ1-1|TRBV2
CASTILENTEAFF
>TRBJ1-1|TRBV19
CASSIQGAPTEAFF
>TRBJ1-1|TRBV7-9
CASSLAASSRGNTEAFF
>TRBJ1-5|TRBV30
CAWNPGQNQPQHF
>TRBJ2-3|TRBV3-1/TRBV3-2
CASSQALGLAGGLPDTQYF
>TRBJ2-3|TRBV29-1
CSAGTRAADTQYF
>TRBJ2-5|TRBV15
CATSGRGGRETQYF
>TRBJ2-3|TRBV5-4
CASSLVSSSTDTQYF